This TCR beta chain was captured in a study of identical twins. This clonotype was seen only a few times. Antigen: not known. TCRdb redid the calling of the 5' RACE reads with MiXCR, one entry per CDR3 protein. Of a few hundred thousand distinct CDR3 sequences listed, 12% to 15% are singletons. Overall study findings and caveats: Within monozygotic twins, out-of-frame TCR alpha sharing was underestimated by the models.

Germline CDR1 and CDR2: SGHDN and FVKESK. CDR3 length equals 16 residues. V lost 0 bases, J lost 4 bases, and 13 bases lay in between. This sample also belongs to another study, concerning yellow fever vaccine responses in identical twins.

V usage is TRBV14 and J usage is TRBJ2-1; the D gene is possibly TRBD1 (6 bases). The TCR was taken from a woman under 30 in good health. Specimen: CD4+ T cells sorted from blood. CDR3 sequence reads: CASSQDVGAPYNEQFF. The CDR3 nucleotides are TGTGCCAGCAGCCAAGATGTGGGGGCCCCTTACAATGAGCAGTTCTTC.